The next 5 T cell receptor beta chains were all read from a single sample in a study of shared clonotypes between healthy human individuals. Produced via immunoSEQ multiplex PCR; TCRdb's table is partial and in-frame only. Counted here are fewer than 550,000 clones, nearly 80% occurring once; the ten biggest clones make up about an eighth. Sequencing was done on a sample of PBMCs. The source of these receptors is a woman between 35 and 50 years old in good health. Some clones in this sample may be carry-over from other donors' samples.

The chain carries TRBV5-4 and TRBJ2-6; D is uncertain. Trimming removed 7 bases from V and 1 base from J, with 12 bases in between. Germline assignment: CDR1 SGHNT and CDR2 YYREEE (reference sequence). The CDR3 runs to 15 residues. The CDR3 bases are TGTGCCAGCGCTTCTCAAAATTCTGGGGCCAACGTCCTGACTTTC. Protein sequence: CASASQNSGANVLTF.

This chain uses TRBV2 with TRBJ2-7; 14 positions agree with TRBD2. V dropped 2 bases and J dropped 3; count of bases not matched to a gene: 9. There are 18 residues in the CDR3. CDR1 is SNHLY, CDR2 FYNNEI, per germline. The CDR3, as DNA: TGTGCCAGCAGTGAAAGGTTGGGACTAGCGGGAGAGGGCTACGAGCAGTACTTC. As protein: CASSERLGLAGEGYEQYF.

The rearrangement links TRBV19 to TRBJ2-1, with D perhaps matching TRBD2 (6 bases). V was cut by 4 bases and J by 0 bases, with 10 bases left in between. Germline CDR1 reads LNHDA; CDR2 reads SQIVND (reference sequence). The CDR3 has 15 residues. Here the CDR3 DNA reads TGTGCCAGTAGTACGAGCGGGTACTCCTACAATGAGCAGTTCTTC. It specifies CASSTSGYSYNEQFF.

The count of this clone is one. The chain combines TRBV15 with TRBJ2-5; 8 bases are shared with TRBD2. The CDR3 is 19 amino acids. Germline V gene data show CDR1 as LNHNV and CDR2 as YYDKDF (reference sequence). The ends lost 1 base at V and 1 base at J; junction bases unmatched: 14. CDR3 sequence: CATSRVGREGPSSQETQYF. CDR3 coding DNA: TGTGCCACCAGCAGAGTAGGTCGGGAGGGCCCCTCGAGCCAAGAGACCCAGTACTTC.

The chain links TRBV27 to TRBJ2-3, with D uncertain. CDR1 is MNHEY and CDR2 is SMNVEV in the germline V gene (reference sequence). V shed 5 bases and J shed 1 base, with 7 bases lying between them. The CDR3 totals 13 residues. The CDR3 loop is CASSPTRTDTQYF. The DNA for the CDR3 is TGTGCCAGCAGTCCCACTCGCACAGATACGCAGTATTTT.